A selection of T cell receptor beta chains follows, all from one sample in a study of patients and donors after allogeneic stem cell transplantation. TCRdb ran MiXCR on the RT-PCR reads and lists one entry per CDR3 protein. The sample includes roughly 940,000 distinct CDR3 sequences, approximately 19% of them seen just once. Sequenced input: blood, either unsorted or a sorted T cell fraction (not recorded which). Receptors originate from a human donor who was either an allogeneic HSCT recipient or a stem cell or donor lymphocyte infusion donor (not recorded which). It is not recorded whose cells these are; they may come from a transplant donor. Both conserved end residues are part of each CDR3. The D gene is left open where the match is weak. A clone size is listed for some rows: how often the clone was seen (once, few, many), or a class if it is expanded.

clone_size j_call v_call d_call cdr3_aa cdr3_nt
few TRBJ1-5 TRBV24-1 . CATSDLNVGQPQHF TGTGCCACCAGTGATTTAAATGTAGGTCAGCCCCAGCATTTT
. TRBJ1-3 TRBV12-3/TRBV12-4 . CASRRATGNTIYF TGTGCCAGCAGGAGGGCCACTGGAAACACCATATATTTT
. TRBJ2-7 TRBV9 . CASSPIQGFHEQYF TGTGCCAGCAGCCCCATCCAGGGATTCCACGAGCAGTACTTC
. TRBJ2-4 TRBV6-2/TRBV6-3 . CATFTGAAAKNIQYF TGTGCCACCTTCACCGGGGCAGCGGCCAAAAACATTCAGTACTTC
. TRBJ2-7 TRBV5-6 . CASSLDRGRYEQYF TGTGCCAGCAGCTTGGACCGGGGCAGGTACGAGCAGTACTTC
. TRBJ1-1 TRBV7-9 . CASNGKQGGTEAFF TGTGCCAGCAATGGTAAACAGGGAGGCACTGAAGCTTTCTTT
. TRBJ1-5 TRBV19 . CASSISNPDYQPQHF TGTGCCAGTAGTATCTCCAATCCGGACTATCAGCCCCAGCATTTT
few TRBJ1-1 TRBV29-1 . CSATASNTEAFF TGCAGCGCCACGGCGTCGAACACTGAAGCTTTCTTT
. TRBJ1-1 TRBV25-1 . CASSDLSSNTEAFF TGTGCCAGCAGTGATCTCAGCTCGAACACTGAAGCTTTCTTT
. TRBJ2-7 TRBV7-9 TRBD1 CASSPGTGDSYEQYF TGTGCCAGCAGCCCCGGGACAGGGGATAGCTACGAGCAGTACTTC
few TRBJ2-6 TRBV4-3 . CASSQVGGNGANVLTF TGCGCCAGCAGCCAAGTTGGTGGGAACGGGGCCAACGTCCTGACTTTC
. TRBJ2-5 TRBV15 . CATKVGLLGETQYF TGTGCCACCAAGGTCGGGCTGCTCGGGGAGACCCAGTACTTC
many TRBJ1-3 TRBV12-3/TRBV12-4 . CASTFGNTIYF TGTGCCAGCACATTTGGAAACACCATATATTTT
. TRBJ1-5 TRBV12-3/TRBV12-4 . CASSLSYSTGYSNQPQHF TGTGCCAGCAGTTTATCCTACTCAACAGGTTATAGCAATCAGCCCCAGCATTTT
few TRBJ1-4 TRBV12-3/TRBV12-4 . CASRQTARDEKLFF TGTGCCAGCAGACAGACCGCGCGGGATGAAAAACTGTTTTTT